This T cell receptor (beta chain) was profiled in a study of blood T cell repertoires in COVID-19. Overall study: COVID-19 samples collected from the United States, Italy and Spain covered acute and convalescent phases.

TCRdb's copy holds only in-frame clones and misses some; the assay was immunoSEQ multiplex PCR. The sample has about 230,000 clones; approximately 84% are singletons. Seattle patient enrollment occurred during active infection, with longitudinal follow-up thereafter. The specimen was peripheral blood. This clonotype originated in a man aged 45-60 years with COVID-19, enrolled during active disease.

The CDR3 sequence: CASSLVTEQETQYF. The CDR3 DNA follows: TGTGCCAGCAGCTTAGTGACAGAACAAGAGACCCAGTACTTC. This chain joins TRBV7-9 and TRBJ2-5, with D possibly being TRBD1 (5 bases). V was shortened by 1 base and J by 2 bases, with 8 bases between the two germline ends. The CDR3 has 14 amino acids. Germline loops: CDR1 SEHNR, CDR2 FQNEAQ (reference sequence).